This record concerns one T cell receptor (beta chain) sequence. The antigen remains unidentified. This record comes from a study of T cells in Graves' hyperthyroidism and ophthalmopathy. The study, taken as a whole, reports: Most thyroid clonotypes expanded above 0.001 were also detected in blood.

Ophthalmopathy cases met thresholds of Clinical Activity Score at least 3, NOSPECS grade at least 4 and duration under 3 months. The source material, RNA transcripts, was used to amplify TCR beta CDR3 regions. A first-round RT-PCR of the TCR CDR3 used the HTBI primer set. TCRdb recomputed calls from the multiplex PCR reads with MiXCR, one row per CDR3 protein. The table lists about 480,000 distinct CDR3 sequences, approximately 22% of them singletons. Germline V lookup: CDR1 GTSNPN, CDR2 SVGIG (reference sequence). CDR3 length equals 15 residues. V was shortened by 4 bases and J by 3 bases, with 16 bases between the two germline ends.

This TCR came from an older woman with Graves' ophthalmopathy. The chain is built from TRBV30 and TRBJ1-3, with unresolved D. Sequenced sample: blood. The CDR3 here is CAWNPARRYGNTIYF. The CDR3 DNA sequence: TGTGCCTGGAATCCAGCCCGAAGATATGGAAACACCATATATTTT.